A selection of T cell receptor beta chains follows, all from one sample in a study of Graves' ophthalmopathy and Graves' hyperthyroidism. TCRdb analysed the multiplex PCR reads with MiXCR anew, one entry per CDR3 protein. This table holds 150,000 to 200,000 distinct CDR3 sequences, just under 40% found once. The sequencing sample was made of peripheral blood. The origin of the receptors is a man aged 25 to 40 with Graves' ophthalmopathy. Each CDR3 is given with its conserved first and last residue. D genes are given only for firm matches. Only part of the rows carry a size: once, few, many, or a class if the clone is expanded.

J gene | V gene | D gene | clone size | CDR3 protein | CDR3 DNA
TRBJ2-5 | TRBV15 | TRBD1 | many | CATSSPGTGGMIWLETQYF | TGTGCCACCAGCAGTCCCGGGACAGGGGGTATGATATGGCTGGAGACCCAGTACTTC
TRBJ1-1 | TRBV6-2/TRBV6-3 | TRBD1 | NA | CASSLQGAEAFF | TGTGCCAGCAGCTTACAGGGGGCTGAAGCTTTCTTT
TRBJ1-1 | TRBV12-3/TRBV12-4 | NA | few | CASSFGGLRYTEAFF | TGTGCCAGCAGTTTTGGGGGGCTAAGGTACACTGAAGCTTTCTTT
TRBJ1-5 | TRBV6-2/TRBV6-3 | NA | NA | CASSYSMGGNSNQPQHF | TGTGCCAGCAGTTACTCGATGGGCGGTAATAGCAATCAGCCCCAGCATTTT
TRBJ1-1 | TRBV7-2 | NA | many | CASRSLGTTEAFF | TGTGCCAGCAGGTCCCTGGGAACCACTGAAGCTTTCTTT
TRBJ1-1 | TRBV7-8 | NA | NA | CASRGREGGTEAFF | TGTGCCAGCAGGGGTAGGGAGGGGGGGACTGAAGCTTTCTTT
TRBJ2-5 | TRBV10-3 | TRBD2 | NA | CATLPTSGMETQYF | TGTGCCACCCTACCGACTAGCGGGATGGAGACCCAGTACTTC
TRBJ2-7 | TRBV28 | TRBD1 | NA | CASSYIRQGAYEQYF | TGTGCCAGCAGTTACATTAGGCAGGGGGCCTACGAGCAGTACTTC
TRBJ2-2 | TRBV5-1 | NA | many | CASSTAGTQTGELFF | TGCGCCAGCAGCACCGCCGGGACTCAGACCGGGGAGCTGTTTTTT
TRBJ2-5 | TRBV30 | NA | NA | CAWSLRRGETQYF | TGTGCCTGGTCACTCCGCAGGGGAGAGACCCAGTACTTC
TRBJ2-2 | TRBV7-2 | NA | NA | CASSLVGITGELFF | TGTGCCAGCAGCTTAGTAGGAATTACCGGGGAGCTGTTTTTT
TRBJ1-5 | TRBV6-2/TRBV6-3 | TRBD1 | NA | CASRPGQGRVNQPQHF | TGTGCCAGCAGGCCGGGACAGGGAAGGGTCAATCAGCCCCAGCATTTT
TRBJ1-6 | TRBV2 | NA | many | CASSGRDYNSPLHF | TGTGCCAGCAGCGGACGGGACTATAATTCACCCCTCCACTTT
TRBJ1-1 | TRBV5-4 | NA | many | CASSLALRDIGNTEAFF | TGTGCCAGCAGCCTGGCCCTCAGGGATATAGGGAACACTGAAGCTTTCTTT
TRBJ2-2 | TRBV6-2/TRBV6-3 | TRBD1 | many | CASGLGQPGPGELFF | TGTGCCAGCGGGTTGGGACAGCCGGGCCCCGGGGAGCTGTTTTTT
TRBJ1-2 | TRBV19 | NA | many | CASSIAGGGYTF | TGTGCCAGTAGTATAGCCGGTGGTGGCTACACCTTC
TRBJ2-2 | TRBV6-2/TRBV6-3 | TRBD2 | NA | CASSYSGGRAGELFF | TGTGCCAGCAGTTACTCAGGCGGGAGGGCCGGGGAGCTGTTTTTT
TRBJ1-2 | TRBV28 | TRBD1 | many | CASSPSGQGTSNYGYTF | TGTGCCAGCAGCCCCTCGGGACAGGGAACTTCTAACTATGGCTACACCTTC
TRBJ1-1 | TRBV3-1 | NA | NA | CASSQRWSTEAFF | TGTGCCAGCAGCCAGCGGTGGTCCACTGAAGCTTTCTTT
TRBJ1-1 | TRBV6-2/TRBV6-3 | NA | NA | CASKTGRENTEAFF | TGTGCCAGTAAGACCGGAAGGGAGAACACTGAAGCTTTCTTT
TRBJ2-5 | TRBV4-1 | NA | NA | CASSSRTVGETQYF | TGCGCCAGCAGCTCTCGGACCGTTGGGGAGACCCAGTACTTC
TRBJ2-7 | TRBV11-2 | NA | NA | CASSFLEYEQYF | TGTGCCAGCAGCTTTCTCGAATACGAGCAGTACTTC
TRBJ2-7 | TRBV6-2/TRBV6-3 | TRBD2 | many | CASIPSGNYEQYF | TGTGCCAGCATCCCGAGCGGGAACTACGAGCAGTACTTC
TRBJ1-1 | TRBV12-3/TRBV12-4 | TRBD1 | many | CASSPGTGVGAFF | TGTGCCAGCAGCCCCGGGACAGGGGTAGGGGCTTTCTTT
TRBJ2-5 | TRBV5-1 | NA | many | CASSLEQGWETQYF | TGCGCCAGCAGCTTGGAGCAGGGGTGGGAGACCCAGTACTTC
TRBJ2-7 | TRBV7-2 | NA | NA | CASSLARGRGEQYF | TGTGCCAGCAGCTTAGCGCGGGGACGGGGCGAGCAGTACTTC
TRBJ2-2 | TRBV20-1 | NA | many | CSAPLAGANTGELFF | TGCAGTGCTCCATTAGCCGGAGCGAACACCGGGGAGCTGTTTTTT
TRBJ2-5 | TRBV28 | NA | many | CASSPSQAEETQYF | TGTGCCAGCAGTCCCTCACAAGCGGAGGAGACCCAGTACTTC
TRBJ2-5 | TRBV12-3/TRBV12-4 | NA | NA | CASDEGQTSRETQYF | TGTGCCAGCGATGAGGGACAAACGTCGCGGGAGACCCAGTACTTC
TRBJ2-5 | TRBV27 | TRBD1 | many | CASSTRDRQETQYF | TGTGCCAGCAGCACACGGGACAGACAAGAGACCCAGTACTTC
TRBJ2-7 | TRBV6-1 | TRBD1 | once | CASRISGQGSEQYF | TGTGCCAGCAGAATTTCGGGACAGGGAAGCGAGCAGTACTTC
TRBJ2-6 | TRBV2 | TRBD1 | many | CASTLARTGFGANVLTF | TGTGCCAGCACGCTCGCGCGGACAGGGTTTGGGGCCAACGTCCTGACTTTC
TRBJ1-6 | TRBV28 | NA | many | CASKEVLGNSPLHF | TGTGCCAGCAAAGAGGTTTTGGGAAATTCACCCCTCCACTTT
TRBJ2-1 | TRBV7-7 | NA | NA | CASSPGRPTNNEQFF | TGTGCTAGCAGCCCGGGACGTCCGACCAACAATGAGCAGTTCTTC
TRBJ1-5 | TRBV28 | TRBD1 | NA | CASTADRVGQPQHF | TGTGCCAGCACTGCGGACAGGGTAGGCCAGCCCCAGCATTTT
TRBJ2-7 | TRBV28 | NA | NA | CASSLSPGGYEQYF | TGTGCCAGCAGTTTATCCCCAGGAGGCTACGAGCAGTACTTC
TRBJ1-5 | TRBV4-1 | NA | many | CASSQDLDRYNQPQHF | TGCGCCAGCAGCCAAGATCTCGACAGGTACAATCAGCCCCAGCATTTT
TRBJ1-1 | TRBV24-1 | TRBD1 | many | CAAAQGAGTEAFF | TGTGCCGCAGCTCAGGGGGCGGGAACTGAAGCTTTCTTT
TRBJ2-7 | TRBV12-3/TRBV12-4 | NA | many | CASETSTGFYEQYF | TGTGCCAGTGAGACTAGTACTGGATTCTACGAGCAGTACTTC
TRBJ1-5 | TRBV12-3/TRBV12-4 | NA | NA | CASKAGTYYQPQHF | TGTGCCAGCAAGGCCGGGACATATTATCAGCCCCAGCATTTT
TRBJ2-7 | TRBV10-3 | NA | NA | CAISTGFGSHEQYF | TGTGCCATCTCGACGGGGTTCGGGAGCCACGAGCAGTACTTC
TRBJ1-5 | TRBV12-3/TRBV12-4 | TRBD1 | NA | CASRDRDQPQHF | TGTGCCAGCCGGGACAGGGATCAGCCCCAGCATTTT
TRBJ2-5 | TRBV5-1 | NA | many | CASSLETRGTQYF | TGCGCCAGCAGCTTGGAGACCCGCGGGACCCAGTACTTC
TRBJ2-5 | TRBV12-3/TRBV12-4 | TRBD2 | many | CASSLAKASGYQETQYF | TGTGCCAGCAGTTTAGCAAAGGCTAGCGGTTACCAAGAGACCCAGTACTTC
TRBJ2-7 | TRBV12-3/TRBV12-4 | NA | NA | CASTPRPNTYEQYF | TGTGCCAGCACACCCCGCCCGAATACCTACGAGCAGTACTTC
TRBJ1-1 | TRBV27 | TRBD1 | many | CASSPGQGLNTEAFF | TGTGCCAGCAGTCCCGGACAGGGACTGAACACTGAAGCTTTCTTT
TRBJ2-7 | TRBV25-1 | NA | many | CASSEWGLIWDRTYEQYF | TGTGCCAGCAGTGAATGGGGTTTGATTTGGGACCGAACCTACGAGCAGTACTTC
TRBJ1-1 | TRBV6-1 | NA | NA | CASRNTGMNTEAFF | TGTGCCAGCAGAAACACAGGGATGAACACTGAAGCTTTCTTT
TRBJ2-7 | TRBV6-2/TRBV6-3 | TRBD2 | many | CASSYGAGGRNEQYF | TGTGCCAGCAGTTACGGGGCGGGAGGTAGGAACGAGCAGTACTTC
TRBJ1-1 | TRBV28 | NA | many | CASKTGFGHSVTEAFF | TGTGCCAGCAAGACCGGGTTCGGGCACTCGGTCACTGAAGCTTTCTTT
TRBJ2-7 | TRBV2 | TRBD2 | many | CASIKSGTSYEQYF | TGTGCCAGCATTAAAAGCGGGACCTCCTACGAGCAGTACTTC
TRBJ1-1 | TRBV18 | NA | many | CASSPLDLNTEAFF | TGTGCCAGCTCACCCTTGGACCTGAACACTGAAGCTTTCTTT
TRBJ1-2 | TRBV28 | NA | NA | CASSLGTFLDGYTF | TGTGCCAGCAGCCTCGGGACATTCCTGGATGGCTACACCTTC
TRBJ2-7 | TRBV27 | NA | NA | CATSDPLDPYEQYF | TGTGCCACCAGTGATCCCCTGGACCCCTACGAGCAGTACTTC
TRBJ2-7 | TRBV5-1 | TRBD1 | NA | CASSLATGAYEQYF | TGCGCCAGCAGCTTGGCGACAGGGGCCTACGAGCAGTACTTC
TRBJ1-1 | TRBV6-5 | NA | many | CASLAQPNTEAFF | TGTGCCAGCCTAGCACAGCCGAACACTGAAGCTTTCTTT
TRBJ2-2 | TRBV6-2/TRBV6-3 | NA | many | CASSPGPLGSGELFF | TGTGCCAGCAGCCCCGGACCGCTGGGTTCCGGGGAGCTGTTTTTT
TRBJ2-7 | TRBV4-3 | NA | many | CASSQFGAHRGEQYF | TGCGCCAGCAGCCAATTCGGGGCTCACCGCGGCGAGCAGTACTTC